This TCR beta chain was captured by sequencing in a study of human T cells and chemical hapten exposure. About the study: Largely, small differences in pooled library volume made per-sample TCR yields vary.

Original processing methods: From approximately 20,000 to 700,000 TCRs were found per sample, with a median of approximately 100,000. One entry per CDR3 protein results from TCRdb running MiXCR on the RACE reads. The V and J calls reflect TCRdb's pipeline rather than the authors' work. The sample has some 360,000 distinct CDR3 sequences; 5.1% are singletons. Time point of the sample: pre-sensitization, week 0. Indicated treatment: therapeutic diphenylcyclopropenone sensitization with weekly scalp DPC. There are 14 residues in the CDR3. The V gene end was trimmed by 2 bases and the J gene end by 7 bases; junction bases not matched to a gene: 5. Germline lookup yields CDR1 MNHEY and CDR2 SVGEGT. The table lists this clonotype with many counts.

The chain uses TRBV6-2 or TRBV6-3 and TRBJ2-1, with 7 nucleotides matching TRBD1. The specimen comprised whole blood, sampled in connection with sensitization to the hapten diphenylcyclopropenone (DPC). This clonotype was obtained from a woman in her forties or fifties with alopecia areata. Some clones in this sample may be carry-over from other donors' samples. Written as DNA, the CDR3 is TGTGCCAGCAGTTACACGGGACAGTTTAATGAGCAGTTCTTC. It translates to CASSYTGQFNEQFF.